Presented here are 4 T cell receptor beta chains from one specimen sequenced in a study of T cells after yellow fever vaccination. TCRdb fed the 5' RACE reads into MiXCR, producing one record per CDR3 protein. The data hold some 350,000 distinct CDR3 sequences, with more than 5.5% observed a single time. This specimen consisted of PBMCs, obtained 5 days after the yellow fever booster vaccination. These receptor sequences come from a man aged 25 to 40 who received the YFV17D yellow fever vaccine.

As for this clonotype: One junction end does not reproduce the germline sequence, and a read error may be involved. The V and J genes are TRBV3-1 and TRBJ2-1, with 8 bases fitting TRBD2. The CDR3 is 18 amino acids. The germline CDR1 and CDR2 sequences are LGHDT and YNNKEL (reference sequence). The CDR3 bases are TGTGCCACCAGCCAAACCCCAGCGGGAGCGCCGGGTAGTAGTGAGCAGTTCTTC. Protein product: CATSQTPAGAPGSSEQFF.

CDR3 DNA: TGTGCCAGCAGCCGAGCTGGGAGTGAAAAACTGTTTTTT. This encodes CASSRAGSEKLFF. The rearrangement links TRBV7-2 to TRBJ1-4; D uncertain. The CDR3 runs 13 residues. The germline V gene encodes CDR1 SGHTA and CDR2 FQGNSA. Trimming stripped 5 bases from V and 7 bases from J, with 11 bases between.

V is TRBV18 and J is TRBJ2-6; the match to TRBD2 covers 7 bases. The CDR3 is 17 amino acids. The V gene end was trimmed by 2 bases and the J gene end by 2 bases; junction bases not matched to a gene: 6. The germline V gene encodes CDR1 KGHSH and CDR2 LQKENI. CDR3 loop: CASSPVAGGPGANVLTF. The CDR3 nucleotides read TGTGCCAGCTCACCAGTAGCGGGTGGACCTGGGGCCAACGTCCTGACTTTC.

This clonotype was recorded a few times. The gene calls are TRBV29-1 and TRBJ2-2; TRBD1 or TRBD2 may be the D gene (5 bases each). Trimming stripped 7 bases from V and 10 bases from J, with 22 bases between. Germline CDR1 SQVTM, CDR2 ANQGSEA. The CDR3 spans 14 residues. Here the CDR3 reads CSGYFGTLLSELFF. In nucleotides, the CDR3 is TGCAGCGGCTACTTCGGGACCCTGCTGTCGGAGCTGTTTTTT.